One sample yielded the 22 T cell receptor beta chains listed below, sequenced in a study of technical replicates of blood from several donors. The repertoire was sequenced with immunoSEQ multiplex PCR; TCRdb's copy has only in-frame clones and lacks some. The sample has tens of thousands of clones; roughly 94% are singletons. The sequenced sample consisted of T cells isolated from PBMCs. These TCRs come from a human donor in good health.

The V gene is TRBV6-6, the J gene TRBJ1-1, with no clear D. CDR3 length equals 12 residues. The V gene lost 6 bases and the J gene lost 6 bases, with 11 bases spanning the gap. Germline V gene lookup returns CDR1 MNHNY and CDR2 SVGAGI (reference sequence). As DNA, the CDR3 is TGTGCCAGCAGGCCTCAAGAGGCTGAAGCTTTCTTT. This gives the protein CASRPQEAEAFF.

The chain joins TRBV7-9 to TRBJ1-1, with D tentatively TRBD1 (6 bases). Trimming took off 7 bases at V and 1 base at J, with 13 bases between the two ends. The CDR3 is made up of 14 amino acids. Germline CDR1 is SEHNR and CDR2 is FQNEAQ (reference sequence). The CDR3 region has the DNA TGTGCCAGCACTACGGGACACTGGAACACTGAAGCTTTCTTT. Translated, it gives CASTTGHWNTEAFF. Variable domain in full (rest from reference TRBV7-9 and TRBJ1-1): DTGVSQNPRHKITKRGQNVTFRCDPISEHNRLYWYRQTLGQGPEFLTYFQNEAQLEKSRLLSDRFSAERPKGSFSTLEIQRTEQGDSAMYLCASTTGHWNTEAFFGQGTRLTVV.

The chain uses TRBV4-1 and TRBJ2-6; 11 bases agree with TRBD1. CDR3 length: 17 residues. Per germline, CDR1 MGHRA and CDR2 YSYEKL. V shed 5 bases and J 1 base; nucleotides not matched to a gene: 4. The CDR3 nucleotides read TGCGCCAGCAGCTCCGGGACAGGGGGGTCTGGGGCCAACGTCCTGACTTTC. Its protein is CASSSGTGGSGANVLTF.

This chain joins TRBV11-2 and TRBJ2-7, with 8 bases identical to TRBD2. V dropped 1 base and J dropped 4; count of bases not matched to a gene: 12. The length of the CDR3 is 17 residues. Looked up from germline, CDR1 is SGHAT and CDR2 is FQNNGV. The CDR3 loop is CASSLGPRGRSVYEQYF. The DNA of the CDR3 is TGTGCCAGCAGCTTAGGGCCGCGCGGGAGGTCCGTGTACGAGCAGTACTTC.

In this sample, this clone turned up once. CDR3 DNA: TGTGCCAGCAGGTCGTTTCAGGGCACGGGGGAGCTGTTTTTT. Protein: CASRSFQGTGELFF. This chain connects TRBV6-1 to TRBJ2-2; weak D call: TRBD1 (5 bases). CDR3 size: 14 residues. Trimming took 6 bases from V and 8 from J, leaving 16 bases between them. Per germline, CDR1 MNHNS and CDR2 SASEGT.

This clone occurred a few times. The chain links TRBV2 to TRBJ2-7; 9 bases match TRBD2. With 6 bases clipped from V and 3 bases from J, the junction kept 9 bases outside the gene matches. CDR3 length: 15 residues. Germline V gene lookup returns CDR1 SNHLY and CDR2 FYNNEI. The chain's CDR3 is CASSAIAGDIYEQYF. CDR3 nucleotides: TGTGCCAGCAGCGCCATAGCGGGAGATATCTACGAGCAGTACTTC.

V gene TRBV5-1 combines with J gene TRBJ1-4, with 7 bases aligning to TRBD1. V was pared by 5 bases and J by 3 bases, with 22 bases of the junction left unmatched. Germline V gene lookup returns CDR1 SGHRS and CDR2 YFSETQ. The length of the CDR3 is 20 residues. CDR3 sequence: CASRLRPGQVTHGANEKLFF. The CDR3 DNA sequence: TGCGCCAGCAGATTGCGACCCGGACAGGTGACGCACGGGGCTAATGAAAAACTGTTTTTT.

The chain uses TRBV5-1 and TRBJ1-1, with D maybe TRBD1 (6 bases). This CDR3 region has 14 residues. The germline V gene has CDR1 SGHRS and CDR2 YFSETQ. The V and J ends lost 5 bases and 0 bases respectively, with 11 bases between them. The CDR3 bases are TGCGCCAGCAGAAGGACAGACATGAACACTGAAGCTTTCTTT. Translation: CASRRTDMNTEAFF.

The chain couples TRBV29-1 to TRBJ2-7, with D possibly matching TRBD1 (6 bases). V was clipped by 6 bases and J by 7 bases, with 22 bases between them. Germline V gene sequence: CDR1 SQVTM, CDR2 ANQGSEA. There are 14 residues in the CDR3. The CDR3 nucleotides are TGCAGCGTCAGAGTATTGACAGGTGGGACGGAGCAGTACTTC. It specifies CSVRVLTGGTEQYF.

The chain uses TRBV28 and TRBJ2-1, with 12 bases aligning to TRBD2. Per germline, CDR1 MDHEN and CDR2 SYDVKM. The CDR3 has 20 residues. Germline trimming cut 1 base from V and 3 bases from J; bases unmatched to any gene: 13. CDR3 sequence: CASSLYFKETSGSRYNEQFF. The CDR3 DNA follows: TGTGCCAGCAGTTTATATTTCAAAGAGACTAGCGGGAGTCGCTACAATGAGCAGTTCTTC.

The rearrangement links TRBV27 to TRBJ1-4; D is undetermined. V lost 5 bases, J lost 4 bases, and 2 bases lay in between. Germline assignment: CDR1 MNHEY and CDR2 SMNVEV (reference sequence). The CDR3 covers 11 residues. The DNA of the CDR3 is TGTGCCAGCAGTCATAATGAAAAACTGTTTTTT. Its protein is CASSHNEKLFF.

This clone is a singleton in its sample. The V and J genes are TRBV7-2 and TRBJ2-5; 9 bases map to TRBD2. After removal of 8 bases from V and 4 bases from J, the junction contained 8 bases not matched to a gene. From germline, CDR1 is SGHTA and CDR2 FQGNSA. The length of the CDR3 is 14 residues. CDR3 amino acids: CASRRAGGLETQYF. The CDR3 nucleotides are TGTGCCAGCCGAAGAGCGGGGGGCCTAGAGACCCAGTACTTC.

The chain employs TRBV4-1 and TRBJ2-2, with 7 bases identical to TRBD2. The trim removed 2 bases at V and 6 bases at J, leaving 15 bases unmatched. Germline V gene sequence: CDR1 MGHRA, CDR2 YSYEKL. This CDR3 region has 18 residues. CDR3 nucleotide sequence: TGCGCCAGCAGCCAACCAGGAGGGTGGAAGGCGGGGGCCGGGGAGCTGTTTTTT. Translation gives CASSQPGGWKAGAGELFF.

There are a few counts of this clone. The CDR3: CASRSAGLEHEQYF. The CDR3 DNA is TGTGCCAGCAGGTCCGCGGGACTAGAGCACGAGCAGTACTTC. The chain links TRBV6-5 to TRBJ2-7; TRBD2 agrees at 8 bases. The CDR3 runs 14 residues. V trimming: 6 bases; J trimming: 5 bases; junction bases outside the gene matches: 9. The germline CDR1 and CDR2 sequences are MNHEY and SVGAGI.

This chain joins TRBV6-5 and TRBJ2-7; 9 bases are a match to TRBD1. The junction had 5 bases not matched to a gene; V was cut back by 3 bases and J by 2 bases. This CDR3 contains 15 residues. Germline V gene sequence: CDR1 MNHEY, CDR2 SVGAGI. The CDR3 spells CASSYTGTGTYEQYF. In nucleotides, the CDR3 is TGTGCCAGCAGTTATACCGGGACAGGGACCTACGAGCAGTACTTC.

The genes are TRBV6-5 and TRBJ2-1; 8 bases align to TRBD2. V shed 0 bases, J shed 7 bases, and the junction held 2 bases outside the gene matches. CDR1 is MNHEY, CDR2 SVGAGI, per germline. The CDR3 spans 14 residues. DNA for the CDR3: TGTGCCAGCAGTTACTCACTAGCGGAGAATGAGCAGTTCTTC. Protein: CASSYSLAENEQFF.

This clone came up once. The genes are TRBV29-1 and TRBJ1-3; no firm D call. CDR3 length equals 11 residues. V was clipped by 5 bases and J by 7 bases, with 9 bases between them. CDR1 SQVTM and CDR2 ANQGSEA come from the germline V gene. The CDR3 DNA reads TGCAGCGTTTCCCCGGGGAACACCATATATTTT. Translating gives CSVSPGNTIYF.

DNA for the CDR3: TGTGCCAGCAGCCTACAGGGGGGATCCTACGAGCAGTACTTC. It yields the protein CASSLQGGSYEQYF. The chain links TRBV27 to TRBJ2-7; TRBD1 matches 8 bases. V dropped 6 bases and J dropped 1; count of bases not matched to a gene: 5. Germline V lookup: CDR1 MNHEY, CDR2 SMNVEV (reference sequence). The length of the CDR3 is 14 residues.

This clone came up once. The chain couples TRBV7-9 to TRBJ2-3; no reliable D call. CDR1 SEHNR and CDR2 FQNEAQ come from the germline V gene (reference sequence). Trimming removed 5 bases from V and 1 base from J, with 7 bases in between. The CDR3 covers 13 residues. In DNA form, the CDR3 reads TGTGCCAGCAGCCAGAGCGGCACAGATACGCAGTATTTT. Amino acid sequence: CASSQSGTDTQYF.

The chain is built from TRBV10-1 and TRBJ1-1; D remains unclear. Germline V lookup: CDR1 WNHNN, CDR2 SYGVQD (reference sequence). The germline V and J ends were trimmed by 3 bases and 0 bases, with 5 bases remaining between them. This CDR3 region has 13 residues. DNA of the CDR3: TGCGCCAGCAGTGACCGTGTGAACACTGAAGCTTTCTTT. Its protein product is CASSDRVNTEAFF.

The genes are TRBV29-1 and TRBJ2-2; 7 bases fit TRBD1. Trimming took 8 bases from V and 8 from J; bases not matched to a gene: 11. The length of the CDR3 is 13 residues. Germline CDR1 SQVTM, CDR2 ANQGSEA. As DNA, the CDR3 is TGCAGCTTGAGCGAGGGGGCAGGTGGGGAGCTGTTTTTT. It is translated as CSLSEGAGGELFF.

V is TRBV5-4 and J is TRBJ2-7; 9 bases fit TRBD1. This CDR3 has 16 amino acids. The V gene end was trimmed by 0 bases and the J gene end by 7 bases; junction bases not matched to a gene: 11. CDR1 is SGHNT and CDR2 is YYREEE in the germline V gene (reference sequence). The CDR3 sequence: CASSLGGTGTVREQYF. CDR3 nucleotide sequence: TGTGCCAGCAGCTTGGGGGGGACAGGGACAGTGAGGGAGCAGTACTTC.